A single sample gave rise to the 23 T cell receptor beta chains below, sequenced in a study of blood T cell repertoires in COVID-19. Sequencing used immunoSEQ multiplex PCR; TCRdb keeps in-frame clones, though not all of them. The sample contains about 280,000 clones, approximately 85% of which appear only once. Sequenced input: peripheral blood. Every receptor here comes from a man aged 45-60 years with active or convalescent COVID-19.

The rearrangement uses TRBV5-1 and TRBJ1-2; 7 bases are a match to TRBD1. Looked up from germline, CDR1 is SGHRS and CDR2 is YFSETQ. The CDR3 is 16 amino acids. The ends lost 4 bases at V and 4 bases at J; junction bases unmatched: 13. The CDR3 reads CASSRDGTALLYGYTF. The CDR3, as DNA: TGCGCCAGCAGCCGTGACGGGACAGCGCTTCTCTATGGCTACACCTTC.

The genes are TRBV5-4 and TRBJ2-1, with TRBD2 matching 9 bases. CDR3 length: 17 amino acids. Germline V gives CDR1 SGHNT, CDR2 YYREEE (reference sequence). J gave up 1 base and V 4 bases, and 9 bases lay outside the gene matches. The CDR3 here is CASSPPPGLASYNEQFF. CDR3 DNA: TGTGCCAGCAGCCCTCCACCGGGACTAGCTTCCTACAATGAGCAGTTCTTC.

CDR3 protein: CASNPMQGAQPQHF. The CDR3 DNA is TGTGCCAGCAATCCGATGCAGGGGGCACAGCCCCAGCATTTT. The V gene is TRBV28, the J gene TRBJ1-5, with TRBD1 identical over 8 bases. The V and J ends lost 7 bases and 7 bases, in that order; junction bases with no gene match: 9. The V gene's germline CDR1 is MDHEN and CDR2 SYDVKM. This CDR3 is built from 14 residues. The complete variable domain, with remaining parts taken from reference TRBV28 and TRBJ1-5, reads DVKVTQSSRYLVKRTGEKVFLECVQDMDHENMFWYRQDPGLGLRLIYFSYDVKMKEKGDIPEGYSVSREKKERFSLILESASTNQTSMYLCASNPMQGAQPQHFGDGTRLSIL.

The V and J genes are TRBV24-1 and TRBJ1-5, with D tentatively TRBD1 (5 bases). The CDR3 covers 12 residues. Germline CDR1 is KGHDR and CDR2 is SFDVKD. V shed 3 bases and J shed 8 bases, with 7 bases lying between them. The DNA of the CDR3 is TGTGCCACCAGTGATCAGGGTGAGCCCCAGCATTTT. The encoded protein is CATSDQGEPQHF.

The chain couples TRBV10-3 to TRBJ2-5; 7 bases map to TRBD1. In germline, CDR1 is ENHRY, CDR2 SYGVKD. The CDR3 consists of 13 residues. J was trimmed by 4 bases and V by 6 bases; bases with no gene match: 5. The CDR3 here is CAIRRGLGETQYF. The CDR3 DNA is TGTGCCATCAGGAGGGGGCTGGGAGAGACCCAGTACTTC.

J is TRBJ2-1 and V is TRBV28; TRBD1 aligns across 7 bases. CDR3 length: 15 residues. Germline loops: CDR1 MDHEN, CDR2 SYDVKM. The V and J ends lost 5 bases and 4 bases, in that order; junction bases with no gene match: 8. The CDR3 bases are TGTGCCAGCAGTCACCGGGACAGCCGTTACAATGAGCAGTTCTTC. Translation: CASSHRDSRYNEQFF.

This clone was recorded a few times. The chain combines TRBV29-1 with TRBJ1-3; unclear D gene. V was cut by 7 bases and J by 0 bases, with 16 bases left in between. This CDR3 has 15 amino acids. Germline loops: CDR1 SQVTM, CDR2 ANQGSEA. CDR3 bases: TGCAGCGCCATAAGGCGGAGCCTCTCTGGAAACACCATATATTTT. This gives the protein CSAIRRSLSGNTIYF.

This clone has only one observation. The V and J genes are TRBV28 and TRBJ2-2; D is possibly TRBD2 (5 bases). There are 14 residues in the CDR3. Germline CDR1 MDHEN, CDR2 SYDVKM. With 8 bases removed from V and 3 bases from J, the gap between germline ends came to 13 bases. The CDR3 loop reads CASGSPGDTGELFF. CDR3 bases: TGTGCCAGCGGATCACCCGGGGACACCGGGGAGCTGTTTTTT.

The CDR3 DNA reads TGTGCCAGCTCACCACCTAAACAGGGGATCGCTGGAAACACCATATATTTT. Its protein product is CASSPPKQGIAGNTIYF. The rearrangement links TRBV18 to TRBJ1-3, with 7 nucleotides matching TRBD1. This CDR3 comprises 17 residues. Unmatched junction bases numbered 7, after V lost 0 bases and J lost 2 bases. The germline V gene has CDR1 KGHSH and CDR2 LQKENI.

The chain recombines TRBV3-1 (or the pseudogene TRBV3-2) with TRBJ2-7; 9 nucleotides match TRBD2. Germline CDR1 LGHDT, CDR2 YNNKEL (reference sequence). The CDR3 is made up of 22 amino acids. V shed 4 bases and J 4 bases; nucleotides not matched to a gene: 29. This CDR3 reads CASSRPKGREGTLGSPEYEQYF. The CDR3 DNA reads TGTGCCAGCAGCCGCCCAAAGGGGCGGGAGGGCACCCTCGGGTCGCCCGAATACGAGCAGTACTTC.

J is TRBJ1-2 and V is TRBV6-2 or TRBV6-3; 8 bases are shared with TRBD1. Germline values: CDR1 MNHEY, CDR2 SVGEGT. The V and J ends lost 2 bases and 4 bases, in that order; junction bases with no gene match: 6. This CDR3 spans 15 amino acids. As DNA, the CDR3 is TGTGCCAGCAGTTACAACCCGGACAGGGCCTATGGCTACACCTTC. It yields the protein CASSYNPDRAYGYTF.

The rearrangement links TRBV30 to TRBJ2-3; D is unresolved. Germline V gives CDR1 GTSNPN, CDR2 SVGIG (reference sequence). The CDR3 is 12 amino acids. Trimming left V 3 bases short and J 2 bases short, with 6 bases between. The DNA of the CDR3 is TGTGCCTGGAGAGAGCACACAGATACGCAGTATTTT. Its translation: CAWREHTDTQYF.

The rearrangement uses TRBV5-6 and TRBJ2-5; 7 bases are shared with TRBD2. Germline CDR1 and CDR2: SGHDT and YYEEEE. The CDR3 contains 15 residues. The V and J ends lost 5 bases and 2 bases, in that order; junction bases with no gene match: 9. CDR3 sequence: CASRGITSVQETQYF. DNA of the CDR3: TGTGCCAGCAGGGGGATTACTAGCGTGCAAGAGACCCAGTACTTC.

This chain links TRBV5-1 with TRBJ2-2, with D unresolved. Germline V gene lookup returns CDR1 SGHRS and CDR2 YFSETQ. Trimming took off 4 bases at V and 0 bases at J, with 7 bases between the two ends. The CDR3 contains 14 residues. The CDR3 is CASSARANTGELFF. CDR3 coding DNA: TGCGCCAGCAGCGCTAGAGCGAACACCGGGGAGCTGTTTTTT.

The chain carries TRBV5-5 and TRBJ2-1; D is unclear. Germline V CDR1 and CDR2: SGHKS, YYEKEE (reference sequence). The CDR3 extends over 14 amino acids. The ends were cut back, 0 bases at V and 0 bases at J, with 4 bases in the middle. The CDR3 spells CASSLDSSYNEQFF. The CDR3 bases are TGTGCCAGCAGCTTGGACAGCTCCTACAATGAGCAGTTCTTC.

J is TRBJ1-2 and V is TRBV7-3; 7 nucleotides line up with TRBD1. V gave up 5 bases and J gave up 5 bases; unmatched junction bases: 5. CDR3 length equals 13 residues. The germline CDR1 and CDR2 sequences are SGHTA and FQGTGA. CDR3 nucleotides: TGTGCCAGCAGCCTTGGACAGGAGTATGGCTACACCTTC. Residues: CASSLGQEYGYTF.

This clone came up a few times. The chain is built from TRBV9 and TRBJ2-7, with a weak D call TRBD2 (5 bases). Germline CDR1 reads SGDLS; CDR2 reads YYNGEE. The CDR3 spans 15 residues. Trimming pared 0 bases from V and 6 bases from J, leaving 16 bases between. The CDR3 DNA is TGTGCCAGCAGCGTAGGGGTTCTAGCCCTTGCCGAGCAGTACTTC. It is translated as CASSVGVLALAEQYF.

This clone was observed a few times. V and J are TRBV30 and TRBJ2-7; 9 nucleotides line up with TRBD2. Germline lookup yields CDR1 GTSNPN and CDR2 SVGIG (reference sequence). V was clipped by 0 bases and J by 7 bases; unmatched bases: 10. This CDR3 is built from 15 residues. The CDR3 DNA is TGTGCCTGGAGTGTACTCGGCGGGAGGGCCGGTGAGCAGTACTTC. Translated: CAWSVLGGRAGEQYF.

The CDR3 spells CASSKEAGGQPQHF. The CDR3 coding sequence is TGCGCCAGCTCTAAGGAGGCAGGCGGGCAGCCCCAGCATTTT. The V gene is TRBV4-3, the J gene TRBJ1-5; D not resolved. The CDR3 extends over 14 amino acids. Germline V lookup: CDR1 LGHNA, CDR2 YSLEER. Trimming took 8 bases from V and 7 from J, leaving 18 bases between them.

The gene calls are TRBV5-1 and TRBJ1-2, with 8 bases fitting TRBD1. This CDR3 region has 16 residues. V shed 4 bases, J shed 4 bases, and the junction held 12 bases outside the gene matches. Germline V gives CDR1 SGHRS, CDR2 YFSETQ. The CDR3 region is CASSAAQGVFGYGYTF. The DNA for the CDR3 is TGCGCCAGCAGCGCGGCACAGGGGGTCTTTGGCTATGGCTACACCTTC.

The rearrangement joins TRBV29-1 to TRBJ2-3; 7 nucleotides line up with TRBD2. V shed 0 bases, J shed 2 bases, and the junction held 8 bases outside the gene matches. This CDR3 has 16 residues. Germline lookup yields CDR1 SQVTM and CDR2 ANQGSEA. The CDR3 is CSVEEGRAGDTDTQYF. The CDR3 DNA sequence: TGCAGCGTTGAAGAGGGGAGGGCGGGGGACACAGATACGCAGTATTTT.

The chain carries TRBV3-1 (or the pseudogene TRBV3-2) and TRBJ2-3; possibly TRBD2 for D (6 bases). Germline V gene data show CDR1 as LGHDT and CDR2 as YNNKEL (reference sequence). The length of the CDR3 is 16 residues. Trimming cost V 9 bases and J 6 bases, with 25 bases left between them. The CDR3 reads CASRKGTSRVGDTQYF. The CDR3 DNA reads TGTGCCAGTCGAAAGGGTACTAGCCGGGTGGGGGATACGCAGTATTTT.

V usage is TRBV19 and J usage is TRBJ2-7; 8 nucleotides line up with TRBD2. CDR3 length: 16 amino acids. Germline CDR1 LNHDA, CDR2 SQIVND (reference sequence). Unmatched junction bases numbered 6, after V lost 0 bases and J lost 2 bases. CDR3 in amino acids: CASSIDGGRTPYEQYF. The CDR3 region has the DNA TGTGCCAGTAGTATAGACGGCGGGAGGACTCCCTACGAGCAGTACTTC.